This passage covers 30 T cell receptor beta chains from one sample sequenced in a study of T cells in Graves' hyperthyroidism and ophthalmopathy. The investigators amplified TCR beta CDR3 regions from RNA transcripts. RT-PCR in the first round (using the HTBI primer set) targeted the TCR CDR3. TCRdb reprocessed the multiplex PCR reads via MiXCR and lists one record per CDR3 protein. The sample contains about 290,000 distinct CDR3 sequences, around 15% of which appear only once. The sample comprised blood. All receptors derive from a woman in her thirties or forties with Graves' hyperthyroidism.

The table lists this clonotype with a few counts. V gene TRBV30 combines with J gene TRBJ1-1; D might be TRBD1 (6 bases). The CDR3 loop spans 16 amino acids. In germline, CDR1 is GTSNPN, CDR2 SVGIG (reference sequence). The DNA of the CDR3 is TGTGGCCTTAAGGGGAGTTACAGGGATAACCACACTGAAGCTTTCTTT. This encodes CGLKGSYRDNHTEAFF.

The table lists this clonotype with many counts. V is TRBV28 and J is TRBJ1-4, with TRBD1 matching over 11 bases. V lost 10 bases to trimming and J lost 8 bases; unmatched junction nucleotides: 9. This CDR3 is 14 amino acids long. In germline, CDR1 is MDHEN, CDR2 SYDVKM. CDR3 in DNA: TGTGCCATTGGACAGGGGGCCGGTACCGAAAAACTGTTTTTT. Amino acids: CAIGQGAGTEKLFF.

A few counts support this clonotype. This sequence joins TRBV10-3 and TRBJ2-2; D may be TRBD2 (6 bases). The CDR3 has 13 amino acids. Germline V gives CDR1 ENHRY, CDR2 SYGVKD. V lost 6 bases to trimming and J lost 2 bases, with 7 bases between them. The CDR3 DNA follows: TGTGCCATCAGCGGGACTAACACCGGGGAGCTGTTTTTT. Translating gives CAISGTNTGELFF.

This clonotype was seen at least ten times. The CDR3 nucleotides read TGTGCCAGCAGTGAAAGGACGGATCAAGAGACCCAGTACTTC. It encodes CASSERTDQETQYF. The chain uses TRBV2 and TRBJ2-5; no definite D call. Germline V gene data show CDR1 as SNHLY and CDR2 as FYNNEI. This CDR3 is 14 amino acids long. V gave up 2 bases and J gave up 2 bases, with 9 bases separating them.

The sample holds many counts of this clonotype. The V and J genes are TRBV27 and TRBJ2-2; the match to TRBD1 covers 8 bases. V trimming: 5 bases; J trimming: 1 base; junction bases outside the gene matches: 3. The CDR3 length is 15 residues. Germline CDR1 reads MNHEY; CDR2 reads SMNVEV (reference sequence). The CDR3 here is CASSHTGGNTGELFF. DNA of the CDR3: TGTGCCAGCAGTCATACAGGGGGGAACACCGGGGAGCTGTTTTTT.

This clonotype has at least ten counts. CDR3 sequence reads: CSAREGNGIAPDTQYF. The CDR3 nucleotides are TGCAGTGCTAGAGAAGGGAACGGGATAGCCCCAGATACGCAGTATTTT. J is TRBJ2-3 and V is TRBV20-1; D might be TRBD2 (5 bases). Trimming left V 0 bases short and J 4 bases short, with 17 bases between. The CDR3 contains 16 residues. CDR1 is DFQATT, CDR2 SNEGSKA, per germline (reference sequence).

CDR3 sequence: CASSVVAGRTDTQYF. The CDR3, as DNA: TGTGCCAGCAGCGTAGTTGCGGGGCGCACAGATACGCAGTATTTT. The chain combines TRBV9 with TRBJ2-3; D perhaps matches TRBD2 (6 bases). The germline V gene encodes CDR1 SGDLS and CDR2 YYNGEE. There are 15 residues in the CDR3. Trimming cost V 0 bases and J 1 base, with 9 bases left between them.

With respect to this clonotype: A much larger clone lies one base from this, so it may be a read error. The chain carries TRBV10-3 and TRBJ1-1, with 8 bases aligning to TRBD1. This CDR3 contains 14 residues. CDR1 is ENHRY, CDR2 SYGVKD, per germline. The CDR3 DNA reads TGTGCCATCAGGACGGACAGGGTGAACACTGAAGCTCTCTTT. This encodes CAIRTDRVNTEALF.

This clonotype was recorded a few times. The V and J genes are TRBV6-1 and TRBJ2-2, with TRBD2 matching over 7 bases. Germline values: CDR1 MNHNS, CDR2 SASEGT. The CDR3 sequence is 16 residues long. Trimming took 1 base from V and 5 from J; bases not matched to a gene: 7. The CDR3 nucleotides read TGTGCCAGCAGTGAAGGGGGGGGGTCGGCGACCGGGGAGCTGTTTTTT. It translates to CASSEGGGSATGELFF.

The J gene is TRBJ2-7, the V gene TRBV9, with D possibly matching TRBD1 (6 bases). The CDR3 is made up of 15 amino acids. Germline CDR1 and CDR2: SGDLS and YYNGEE. Trimming took off 0 bases at V and 0 bases at J, with 10 bases between the two ends. The DNA of the CDR3 is TGTGCCAGCAGCGTAGAAACAGGGAGCTCCTACGAGCAGTACTTC. The encoded protein is CASSVETGSSYEQYF.

Comments on this clonotype: An end of the junction differs from the germline gene, which may be a read error. The genes are TRBV7-8 and TRBJ2-5; TRBD2 might be the D (5 bases). This CDR3 has 14 residues. Germline CDR1 and CDR2: SGHVS and FQNEAQ. The CDR3 DNA sequence: TGTGCCAGCGGCCCCGGTGAGGACTTGGAGACCCAGCACTTC. The encoded protein is CASGPGEDLETQHF.

This clonotype showed up just a few times. V is TRBV5-1 and J is TRBJ1-2; D is unclear. This CDR3 spans 14 amino acids. Germline lookup yields CDR1 SGHRS and CDR2 YFSETQ. V was cut by 3 bases and J by 2 bases, with 11 bases left in between. CDR3: CASSSRPDNYGYTF. CDR3 in DNA: TGCGCCAGCAGCTCGCGGCCAGACAACTATGGCTACACCTTC.

This clonotype has a count of ten or more. The genes are TRBV7-9 and TRBJ2-7; 9 bases match TRBD2. J was trimmed by 3 bases and V by 5 bases; bases with no gene match: 8. CDR3 length equals 15 residues. Per germline, CDR1 SEHNR and CDR2 FQNEAQ (reference sequence). CDR3 coding DNA: TGTGCCAGCAGCCCAGGGGGTAGCGGGAGCTACGAGCAGTACTTC. Translation gives CASSPGGSGSYEQYF.

Regarding this clonotype: A read error may explain this, as a much larger clone is one base away. V gene TRBV12-3 or TRBV12-4 combines with J gene TRBJ2-1, with 10 bases identical to TRBD2. This CDR3 has 14 amino acids. CDR3 coding DNA: TGTGTCAGCAGTGGGACTAGCGTCTACAATGAGCAGTTCTTC. This codes for CVSSGTSVYNEQFF.

At least ten counts were recorded for this clonotype. The chain is built from TRBV20-1 and TRBJ2-3; TRBD2 agrees at 13 bases. The CDR3 loop spans 16 amino acids. The V gene end was trimmed by 6 bases and the J gene end by 2 bases; junction bases not matched to a gene: 8. The V gene's germline CDR1 is DFQATT and CDR2 SNEGSKA (reference sequence). Here the CDR3 DNA reads TGCAGTGCCCAAGCGGGACTAGCGGGACCCACAGATACGCAGTATTTT. Translated, it gives CSAQAGLAGPTDTQYF.

The chain has TRBV27 and TRBJ1-2, with 9 bases matching TRBD1. Germline CDR1 reads MNHEY; CDR2 reads SMNVEV (reference sequence). This CDR3 contains 14 residues. Trimming at V came to 5 bases and at J to 8 bases, leaving 9 bases not matched to a gene. The CDR3 spells CASSGLGTGSGYTF. CDR3 nucleotide sequence: TGTGCCAGCAGTGGGCTGGGGACAGGGTCCGGCTACACCTTC.

The table lists this clonotype with many counts. The chain links TRBV11-2 to TRBJ2-5; D is uncertain. The V and J ends lost 0 bases and 10 bases respectively, with 9 bases between them. CDR1 and CDR2 (germline): SGHAT, FQNNGV. The CDR3 length is 12 residues. This CDR3 is CASSLDLSIQYF. The DNA for the CDR3 is TGTGCCAGCAGCTTAGATTTGTCGATCCAGTACTTC.

The sample holds many counts of this clonotype. The chain is built from TRBV5-1 and TRBJ2-3; 7 positions match TRBD2. The V and J ends lost 0 bases and 6 bases, in that order; junction bases with no gene match: 10. CDR3 length: 16 residues. CDR1 is SGHRS and CDR2 is YFSETQ in the germline V gene. DNA of the CDR3: TGCGCCAGCAGCTTGGGGACGTCCAGCGGGATGGATACGCAGTATTTT. This translates into CASSLGTSSGMDTQYF.

This clonotype has ten or more counts. The chain links TRBV20-1 to TRBJ2-1; the D is unclear. V lost 3 bases, J lost 6 bases, and 24 bases lay in between. Germline V gene data show CDR1 as DFQATT and CDR2 as SNEGSKA (reference sequence). The CDR3 spans 17 residues. The CDR3 sequence: CSARLFGRTQVGNEQFF. The CDR3 nucleotides read TGCAGTGCTAGGTTATTTGGACGAACGCAAGTCGGCAATGAGCAGTTCTTC.

V gene TRBV11-2 combines with J gene TRBJ2-3, with a tentative D call TRBD2 (5 bases). Germline CDR1 reads SGHAT; CDR2 reads FQNNGV. The V end was cut by 1 base, the J end by 0 bases, with 14 bases between. CDR3 size: 17 residues. The CDR3 sequence is CASSLVRGGSSTDTQYF. CDR3 coding DNA: TGTGCCAGCAGCTTAGTGAGAGGAGGCTCTAGCACAGATACGCAGTATTTT.

This clonotype was seen at least ten times. The J gene is TRBJ2-7, the V gene TRBV7-8; 10 nucleotides match TRBD2. Germline CDR1 and CDR2: SGHVS and FQNEAQ. This CDR3 is 14 amino acids long. V dropped 5 bases and J dropped 1; count of bases not matched to a gene: 2. The CDR3 loop is CASSVSGRSYEQYF. CDR3 nucleotide sequence: TGTGCCAGCAGCGTTAGCGGGAGGTCCTACGAGCAGTACTTC.

In its sample, this clonotype was seen a few times. This rearrangement joins TRBV6-1 to TRBJ2-1; 13 positions agree with TRBD2. The CDR3 consists of 17 residues. CDR1 is MNHNS and CDR2 is SASEGT in the germline V gene. After removal of 2 bases from V and 7 bases from J, the junction contained 8 bases not matched to a gene. DNA of the CDR3: TGTGCCAGCAGTGAAACCGGACTAGCGGGAGTGGGGAATGAGCAGTTCTTC. Translation: CASSETGLAGVGNEQFF.

This clonotype appeared many times. The J gene is TRBJ2-7, the V gene TRBV10-3; unclear D gene. CDR1 and CDR2 from the germline V gene are ENHRY and SYGVKD. The V and J ends lost 8 bases and 3 bases respectively, with 5 bases between them. The CDR3 is made up of 10 amino acids. The CDR3 loop is CAIGSYEQYF. DNA for the CDR3: TGTGCCATCGGAAGCTACGAGCAGTACTTC.

Ten or more counts support this clonotype. V gene TRBV24-1 combines with J gene TRBJ2-2; D might be TRBD1 (5 bases). The CDR3 sequence is 14 residues long. The V gene's germline CDR1 is KGHDR and CDR2 SFDVKD. With 3 bases removed from V and 7 bases from J, the gap between germline ends came to 11 bases. CDR3 sequence (DNA): TGTGCCACCAGTGATCAGGGTGAGGTCGGGGAGCTGTTTTTT. It translates to CATSDQGEVGELFF.

This chain connects TRBV20-1 to TRBJ2-2; 8 bases agree with TRBD1. Germline CDR1 and CDR2: DFQATT and SNEGSKA (reference sequence). The CDR3 totals 14 residues. Trimming at V came to 3 bases and at J to 7 bases, leaving 7 bases not matched to a gene. The CDR3 DNA follows: TGCAGTGCTAGGACTGTACAGGGGGTCGGGGAGCTGTTTTTT. Protein sequence: CSARTVQGVGELFF.

This clonotype came up a few times. V gene TRBV10-1 combines with J gene TRBJ1-2; tentatively, D is TRBD1 (5 bases). Trimming shortened V by 0 bases and J by 3 bases, and 8 bases separated the two germline ends. The CDR3 spans 14 residues. Per the germline V gene, CDR1 is WNHNN and CDR2 is SYGVQD (reference sequence). CDR3 bases: TGCGCCAGCAGTGAGTCGAGAGGGGACTATGGCTACACCTTC. It specifies CASSESRGDYGYTF.

The rearrangement joins TRBV20-1 to TRBJ2-1; TRBD2 matches 7 bases. J lost 8 bases, V lost 5 bases, and 12 bases had no gene match. Germline CDR1 and CDR2: DFQATT and SNEGSKA (reference sequence). The CDR3 runs 14 residues. CDR3 loop: CSAGDYTAGDEQFF. CDR3 DNA sequence: TGCAGTGCTGGGGACTATACGGCCGGGGATGAGCAGTTCTTC.

This clonotype was observed a few times. V and J are TRBV24-1 and TRBJ2-7, with D uncertain. The V end lost 6 bases, the J end lost 3 bases, and 20 bases lay between the germline ends. The CDR3 sequence is 16 residues long. CDR1 is KGHDR, CDR2 SFDVKD, per germline. The chain's CDR3 is CATSTGWERNDYEQYF. The CDR3, as DNA: TGTGCCACCAGTACGGGTTGGGAAAGAAACGACTACGAGCAGTACTTC.

The chain links TRBV6-1 to TRBJ1-1, with D unclear. The germline gives CDR1 MNHNS, CDR2 SASEGT. CDR3 length: 11 residues. V was clipped by 6 bases and J by 8 bases, with 10 bases between them. This chain's CDR3 is CASRRAPEAFF. The CDR3 nucleotides read TGTGCCAGCAGACGGGCTCCCGAAGCTTTCTTT.

This clonotype has a handful of counts. The rearrangement uses TRBV11-2 and TRBJ2-2; D not resolved. This CDR3 contains 14 residues. The germline V and J ends were trimmed by 6 bases and 7 bases, with 15 bases remaining between them. Germline values: CDR1 SGHAT, CDR2 FQNNGV. The CDR3 region is CASRFSALIGELFF. The CDR3 bases are TGTGCCAGCAGGTTCAGTGCCCTGATCGGGGAGCTGTTTTTT.